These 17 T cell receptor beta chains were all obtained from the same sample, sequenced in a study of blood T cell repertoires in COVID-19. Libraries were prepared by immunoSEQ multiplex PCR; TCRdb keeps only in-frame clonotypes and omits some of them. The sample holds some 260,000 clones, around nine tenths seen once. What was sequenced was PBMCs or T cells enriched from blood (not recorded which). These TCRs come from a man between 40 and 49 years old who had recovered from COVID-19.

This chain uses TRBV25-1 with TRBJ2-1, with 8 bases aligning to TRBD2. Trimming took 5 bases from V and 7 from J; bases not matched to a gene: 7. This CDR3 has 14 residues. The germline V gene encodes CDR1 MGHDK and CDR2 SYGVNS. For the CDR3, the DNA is TGTGCCAGCAGTAATCCGGGACTAGATAATGAGCAGTTCTTC. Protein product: CASSNPGLDNEQFF.

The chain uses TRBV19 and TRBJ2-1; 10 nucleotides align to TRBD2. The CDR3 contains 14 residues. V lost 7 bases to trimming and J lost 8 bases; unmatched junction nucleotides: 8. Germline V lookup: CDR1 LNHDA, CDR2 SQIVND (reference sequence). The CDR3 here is CASTLGLAVDEQFF. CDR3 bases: TGTGCCAGTACCCTCGGACTAGCGGTCGATGAGCAGTTCTTC.

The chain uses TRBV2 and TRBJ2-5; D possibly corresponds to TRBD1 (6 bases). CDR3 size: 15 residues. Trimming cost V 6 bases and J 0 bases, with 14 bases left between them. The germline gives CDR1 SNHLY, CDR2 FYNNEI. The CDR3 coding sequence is TGTGCCAGCAGGGCACAGGGTGTTGACCAAGAGACCCAGTACTTC. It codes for CASRAQGVDQETQYF.

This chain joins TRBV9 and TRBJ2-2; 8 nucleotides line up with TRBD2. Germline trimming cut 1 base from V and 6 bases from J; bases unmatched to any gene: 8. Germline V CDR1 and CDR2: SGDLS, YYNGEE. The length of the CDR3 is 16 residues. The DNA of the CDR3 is TGTGCCAGCAGCGTAATAAGCGGGAGTCCGCCCGGGGAGCTGTTTTTT. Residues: CASSVISGSPPGELFF.

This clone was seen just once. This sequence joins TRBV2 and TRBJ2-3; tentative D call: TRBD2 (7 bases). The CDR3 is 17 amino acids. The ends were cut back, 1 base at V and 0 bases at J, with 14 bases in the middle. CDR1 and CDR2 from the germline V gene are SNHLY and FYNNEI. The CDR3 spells CASSEEWGGTSTDTQYF. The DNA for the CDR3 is TGTGCCAGCAGTGAAGAATGGGGGGGCACTAGCACAGATACGCAGTATTTT.

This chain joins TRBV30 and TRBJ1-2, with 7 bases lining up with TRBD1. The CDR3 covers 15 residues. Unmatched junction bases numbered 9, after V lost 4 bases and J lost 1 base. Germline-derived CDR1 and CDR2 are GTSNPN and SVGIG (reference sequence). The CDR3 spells CAWTPGDRLNYGYTF. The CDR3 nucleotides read TGTGCCTGGACCCCGGGGGACAGACTTAACTATGGCTACACCTTC.

CDR3 coding DNA: TGTGCCAGCAGTCCCCGGACAGGGACGAACACTGAAGCTTTCTTT. It is translated as CASSPRTGTNTEAFF. The rearrangement links TRBV27 to TRBJ1-1; 8 positions match TRBD1. CDR1 and CDR2 from the germline V gene are MNHEY and SMNVEV (reference sequence). This CDR3 is built from 15 residues. J gave up 1 base and V 5 bases, and 6 bases lay outside the gene matches.

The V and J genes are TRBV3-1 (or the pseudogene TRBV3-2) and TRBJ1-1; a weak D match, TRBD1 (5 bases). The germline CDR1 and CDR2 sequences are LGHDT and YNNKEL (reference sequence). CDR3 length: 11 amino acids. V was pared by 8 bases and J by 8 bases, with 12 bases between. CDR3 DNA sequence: TGTGCCAGCCGCGGGGGGGTGGAAGCTTTCTTT. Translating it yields CASRGGVEAFF.

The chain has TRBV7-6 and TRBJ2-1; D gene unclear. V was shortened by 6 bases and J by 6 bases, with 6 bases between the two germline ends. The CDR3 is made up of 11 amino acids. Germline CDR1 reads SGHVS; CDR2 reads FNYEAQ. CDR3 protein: CASSTINEQFF. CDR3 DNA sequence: TGTGCCAGCAGTACAATCAATGAGCAGTTCTTC.

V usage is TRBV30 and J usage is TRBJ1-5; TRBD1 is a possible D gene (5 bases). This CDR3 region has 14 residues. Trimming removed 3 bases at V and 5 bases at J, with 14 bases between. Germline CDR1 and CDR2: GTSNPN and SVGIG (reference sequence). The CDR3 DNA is TGTGCCTGGAGCCGAACAGGAGGGGATCAGCCCCAGCATTTT. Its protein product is CAWSRTGGDQPQHF.

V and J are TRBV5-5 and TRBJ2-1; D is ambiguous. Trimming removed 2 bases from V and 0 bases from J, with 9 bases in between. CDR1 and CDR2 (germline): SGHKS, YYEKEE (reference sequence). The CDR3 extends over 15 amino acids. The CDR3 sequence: CASSFSVSSYNEQFF. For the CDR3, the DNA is TGTGCCAGCAGCTTTTCTGTGAGCTCCTACAATGAGCAGTTCTTC.

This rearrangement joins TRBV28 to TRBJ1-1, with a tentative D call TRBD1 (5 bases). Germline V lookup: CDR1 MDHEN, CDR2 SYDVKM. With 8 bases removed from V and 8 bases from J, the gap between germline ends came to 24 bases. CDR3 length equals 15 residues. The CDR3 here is CASQVWGRLYEEAFF. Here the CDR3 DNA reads TGTGCCAGCCAAGTTTGGGGGAGGTTGTACGAGGAAGCTTTCTTT.

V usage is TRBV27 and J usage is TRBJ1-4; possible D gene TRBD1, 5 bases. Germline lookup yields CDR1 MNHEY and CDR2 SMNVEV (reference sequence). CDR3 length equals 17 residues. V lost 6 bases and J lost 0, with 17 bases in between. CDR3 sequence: CASSDRTSTATNEKLFF. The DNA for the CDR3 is TGTGCCAGCAGCGACCGCACGTCGACAGCAACTAATGAAAAACTGTTTTTT.

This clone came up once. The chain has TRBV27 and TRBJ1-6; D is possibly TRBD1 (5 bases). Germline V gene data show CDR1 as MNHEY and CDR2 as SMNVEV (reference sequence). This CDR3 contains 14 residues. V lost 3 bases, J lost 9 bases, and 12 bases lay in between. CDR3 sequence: CASSFLQGGSPLHF. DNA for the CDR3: TGTGCCAGCAGTTTTCTTCAGGGAGGTTCACCCCTCCACTTT.

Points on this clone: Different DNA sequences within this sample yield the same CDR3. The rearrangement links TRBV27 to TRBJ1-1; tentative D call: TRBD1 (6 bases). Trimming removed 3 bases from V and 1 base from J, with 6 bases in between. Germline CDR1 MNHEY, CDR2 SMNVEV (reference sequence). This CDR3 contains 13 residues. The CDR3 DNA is TGTGCCAGCAGTTTGACAGGGAACACTGAAGCTTTCTTT. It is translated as CASSLTGNTEAFF.

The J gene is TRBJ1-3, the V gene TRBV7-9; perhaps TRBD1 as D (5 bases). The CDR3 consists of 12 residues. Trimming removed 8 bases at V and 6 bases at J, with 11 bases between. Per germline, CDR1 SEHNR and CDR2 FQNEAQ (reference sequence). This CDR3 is CASQGHLNTIYF. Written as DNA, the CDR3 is TGTGCCAGCCAAGGACATTTAAACACCATATATTTT.

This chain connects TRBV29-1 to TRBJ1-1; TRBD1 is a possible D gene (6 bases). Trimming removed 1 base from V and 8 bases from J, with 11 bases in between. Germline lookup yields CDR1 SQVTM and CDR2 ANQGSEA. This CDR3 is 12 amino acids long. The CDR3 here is CSVEGTAFEAFF. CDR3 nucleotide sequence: TGCAGCGTTGAAGGGACAGCTTTCGAAGCTTTCTTT. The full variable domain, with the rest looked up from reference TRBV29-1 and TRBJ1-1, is SAVISQKPSRDICQRGTSLTIQCQVDSQVTMMFWYRQQPGQSLTLIATANQGSEATYESGFVIDKFPISRPNLTFSTLTVSNMSPEDSSIYLCSVEGTAFEAFFGQGTRLTVV.